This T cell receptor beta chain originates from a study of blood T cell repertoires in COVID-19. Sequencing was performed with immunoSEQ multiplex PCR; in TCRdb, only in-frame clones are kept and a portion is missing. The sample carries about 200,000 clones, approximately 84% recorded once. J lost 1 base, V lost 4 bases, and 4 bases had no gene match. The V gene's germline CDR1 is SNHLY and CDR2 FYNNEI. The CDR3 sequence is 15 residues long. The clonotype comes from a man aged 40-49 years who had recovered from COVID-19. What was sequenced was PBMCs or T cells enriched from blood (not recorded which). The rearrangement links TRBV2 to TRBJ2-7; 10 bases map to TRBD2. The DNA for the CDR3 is TGTGCCAGCAGTGTTAGCGGGGGGCCGTCCTACGAGCAGTACTTC. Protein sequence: CASSVSGGPSYEQYF.